This T cell receptor (beta chain) was found in a study of post-analysis software for immune sequencing data. Study details: Patients with relapsing-remitting, secondary progressive and progressive-relapsing multiple sclerosis courses were all represented. Study findings and constraints: Included in a set of roughly five TRBV segments more frequent in patients than controls were TRBV5-6, TRBV5-1 and TRBV20-1. People with multiple sclerosis had a significantly lower normalized Chao1 diversity than controls did.

Unique molecular identifiers were present in the TCR beta cDNA libraries. It was from roughly 1 to 10 million T cells that 500,000 or so cDNA molecules came. TCRdb re-called the PCR reads with MiXCR, one entry per CDR3 protein. The data show around 400,000 distinct CDR3 sequences, 39% seen once. The CDR3 totals 16 residues. Germline values: CDR1 MDHEN, CDR2 SYDVKM. Comment on this clonotype: The antigen is not known. The junction shows a germline mismatch at one end, possibly a read error.

The TCR was taken from a girl aged 2 to 10 with multiple sclerosis. V is TRBV28 and J is TRBJ2-5; 10 bases agree with TRBD1. Sequenced: blood. The CDR3 protein is CATSMSRTGGKKTQYF. CDR3 DNA sequence: TGTGCCACCAGTATGTCCCGGACAGGGGGAAAGAAGACCCAGTACTTC.